The entry below gives a single T cell receptor beta chain sequence along with its context. The naive CD8 fraction comprised CD45RO-negative cells positively selected for CCR7 and excluded terminally differentiated effector memory CD45RA+ cells. Germline V CDR1 and CDR2: SGHVS, FNYEAQ. There are 11 residues in the CDR3. V was shortened by 5 bases and J by 7 bases, with 9 bases between the two germline ends. This record belongs to a study of shared clonotypes between healthy human individuals. Measured with immunoSEQ multiplex PCR; TCRdb has only the in-frame clones, and not every one. The data show some 2.1 million clones, about 95% seen once.

V is TRBV7-6 and J is TRBJ2-7; possible D gene TRBD2, 5 bases. Material: naive CD8+ T cells sorted from blood. The clonotype originates from a young man in good health. The CDR3 spells CASSRTGEQYF. In DNA, the CDR3 is TGTGCCAGCAGCCGGACGGGAGAGCAGTACTTC.